The source of this T cell receptor beta chain is a study of beta chain features in type 1 diabetes. On the study more broadly: Healthy donors and patients showed comparable age, gender and cell yields. Study outcomes and limitations: The similarity of naive, central memory and Treg TCRB repertoires appeared greater among patients than among healthy donors. Short templates might get an advantage during PCR, and this would be equal in patients and controls.

Reverse transcription of all isolated RNA meant that expressed TCRB transcripts were sequenced. Clones were sequenced by immunoSEQ multiplex PCR, and TCRdb holds only the in-frame ones, with some missing. The sample has about 410,000 clones; approximately 15% are singletons. With respect to this clone: Its antigen is not known.

Germline trimming cut 6 bases from V and 3 bases from J; bases unmatched to any gene: 6. CDR1 is SGHVS, CDR2 FNYEAQ, per germline. The CDR3 has 14 residues. Each of the CD4+ naive, central memory, regulatory and stem cell-like memory populations was sorted via CD45RO/CCR7/CD25/CD127/CD95/CD27. This chain joins TRBV7-6 and TRBJ1-1; 8 nucleotides align to TRBD1. This TCR was recovered from a man aged 30-40 years in good health. The sequenced material came from naive CD4+ T cells from blood. Here the CDR3 reads CASRTGTGDTEAFF. DNA of the CDR3: TGTGCCAGCAGAACCGGGACAGGAGACACTGAAGCTTTCTTT.